This T cell receptor beta chain was obtained from a study of OX40 agonist ivuxolimab in advanced cancers. Across the study: A male proportion of over 75% was recorded, with mean age about 54 years and range roughly 23 to 79.

The study's findings and limits: CD8+ T cells (on average) carried more expanded clones than CD4+ T cells. Dosing at 0.1 to 3.0 mg/kg was accompanied by clonal expansion of CD4+ and CD8+ blood T cells by week 6.

Sequencing was performed with immunoSEQ multiplex PCR; in TCRdb, only in-frame clones are kept and a portion is missing. The table has about 64,000 clones, approximately 90% seen once. This CDR3 has 14 residues. The germline V gene has CDR1 SGHRS and CDR2 YFSETQ. Remarks on this clone: Antigen unknown. One end of the junction does not line up with germline, which may come from a read error.

This TCR came from an adult with an advanced solid tumor such as melanoma, head and neck, liver or kidney cancer. Sample: CD4+ or CD8+ T cells sorted from blood, taken in a trial of the OX40 agonist ivuxolimab. The chain recombines TRBV5-1 with TRBJ1-2; D not certain. CDR3 region: CASSLDARNYDYTF. As DNA, the CDR3 is TGCGCCAGCAGCTTGGATGCCAGAAACTATGACTACACCTTC.